A selection of T cell receptor beta chains follows, all from one sample in a study of response to subunit inactivated influenza vaccine. A single record per CDR3 protein comes from TCRdb applying MiXCR to the RT-PCR reads. This table has under 950,000 distinct CDR3 sequences, 21% appearing once. Sequenced material: PBMCs from blood, taken roughly 5 days after vaccination. These TCRs come from a man aged 50-59 years who received an inactivated influenza vaccine. Both conserved end residues are part of each CDR3. The order of the fields is clone size, V gene, J gene, CDR3 length, D gene, CDR3 DNA, CDR3 protein. A D gene is named only where the DNA matches it firmly. Only some rows state a clone size, as once, few, many or a class for expanded clones.

clone size: NA
V gene: TRBV20-1
J gene: TRBJ1-6
CDR3 length: 14
D gene: NA
CDR3 DNA: TGCAGTGCTAGAGATTCTGGACACACATCGGCCCTCCACTTT
CDR3 protein: CSARDSGHTSALHF

clone size: few
V gene: TRBV5-1
J gene: TRBJ2-1
CDR3 length: 16
D gene: NA
CDR3 DNA: TGCGCCAGCAGCTTGGAGGGACACAGGTCCTACAATGAGCAGTTCTTC
CDR3 protein: CASSLEGHRSYNEQFF

clone size: NA
V gene: TRBV9
J gene: TRBJ2-2
CDR3 length: 15
D gene: TRBD2
CDR3 DNA: TGTGCCAGCAGCGTAGGGGTCGGGAGGAGCGGGGAGCTGTTTTTT
CDR3 protein: CASSVGVGRSGELFF

clone size: NA
V gene: TRBV3-1
J gene: TRBJ2-1
CDR3 length: 13
D gene: NA
CDR3 DNA: TGTGCCAGCAGCTGGTTCCGGGGATATGAGCAGTTCTTC
CDR3 protein: CASSWFRGYEQFF

clone size: few
V gene: TRBV4-3
J gene: TRBJ1-4
CDR3 length: 14
D gene: NA
CDR3 DNA: TGCGCCAGCAGCCCAGGGGTAACTAATGAAAAACTGTTTTTT
CDR3 protein: CASSPGVTNEKLFF

clone size: few
V gene: TRBV29-1
J gene: TRBJ2-3
CDR3 length: 12
D gene: TRBD1
CDR3 DNA: TGCAGCGTGGACAGGAGCCCAGATACGCAGTATTTT
CDR3 protein: CSVDRSPDTQYF

clone size: few
V gene: TRBV24-1
J gene: TRBJ2-1
CDR3 length: 19
D gene: NA
CDR3 DNA: TGTGCCACCAGTGATTTTGCCCGTGAGGGGTCGGAAGGAGGGGAGGAGCAGTTCTTC
CDR3 protein: CATSDFAREGSEGGEEQFF

clone size: many
V gene: TRBV7-2
J gene: TRBJ2-1
CDR3 length: 16
D gene: TRBD2
CDR3 DNA: TGTGCCAGCGGGCAGGGTGTAGCGGGAACCCGGAATGAGCAGTTCTTC
CDR3 protein: CASGQGVAGTRNEQFF

clone size: NA
V gene: TRBV20-1
J gene: TRBJ2-3
CDR3 length: 17
D gene: TRBD2
CDR3 DNA: TGCAGTGCTAGAGATCTGAGACTAGCGGGGCCCACAGATACGCAGTATTTT
CDR3 protein: CSARDLRLAGPTDTQYF

clone size: NA
V gene: TRBV12-5
J gene: TRBJ2-1
CDR3 length: 16
D gene: TRBD2
CDR3 DNA: TGTGCTAGTGGTTTGGTGATAGCGGGAGAGATCAATGAGCAGTTCTTC
CDR3 protein: CASGLVIAGEINEQFF

clone size: NA
V gene: TRBV4-3
J gene: TRBJ2-3
CDR3 length: 14
D gene: NA
CDR3 DNA: TGCGCCAGCAGCCAAGGGTATCGGGCGGATACGCAGTATTTT
CDR3 protein: CASSQGYRADTQYF

clone size: NA
V gene: TRBV20-1
J gene: TRBJ1-2
CDR3 length: 15
D gene: TRBD1
CDR3 DNA: TGCAGTGCGGTGGGACAGGGGCTAGGTGACTATGGCTACACCTTC
CDR3 protein: CSAVGQGLGDYGYTF

clone size: many
V gene: TRBV4-1
J gene: TRBJ2-7
CDR3 length: 15
D gene: NA
CDR3 DNA: TGCGCCAGCAGCCAAGATATGACCTACGCAGGGGAGCAGTACTTC
CDR3 protein: CASSQDMTYAGEQYF

clone size: few
V gene: TRBV18
J gene: TRBJ2-1
CDR3 length: 17
D gene: TRBD2
CDR3 DNA: TGTGCCAGCCCTCCTGGGTCCAGCGGGGTTACCTACAATGAGCAGTTCTTC
CDR3 protein: CASPPGSSGVTYNEQFF

clone size: many
V gene: TRBV12-3/TRBV12-4
J gene: TRBJ1-1
CDR3 length: 15
D gene: NA
CDR3 DNA: TGTGCCAGCAGTTTTTCGCCGTTGCGTGGCACTGAAGCTTTCTTT
CDR3 protein: CASSFSPLRGTEAFF

clone size: few
V gene: TRBV5-1
J gene: TRBJ2-7
CDR3 length: 16
D gene: NA
CDR3 DNA: TGCGCCAGCAGCTTGAAATTGGGGGGAAGCTCCTACGAGCAGTACTTC
CDR3 protein: CASSLKLGGSSYEQYF

clone size: NA
V gene: TRBV5-6
J gene: TRBJ2-2
CDR3 length: 15
D gene: TRBD1
CDR3 DNA: TGTGCCAGCAGCTATTTCGACAGGGAAAGCGGGGAGCTGTTTTTT
CDR3 protein: CASSYFDRESGELFF

clone size: few
V gene: TRBV4-2
J gene: TRBJ2-1
CDR3 length: 19
D gene: TRBD2
CDR3 DNA: TGTGCCAGCAGGGGAGGGACTAGCGGGCACAGGAGCTCCTACAATGAGCAGTTCTTC
CDR3 protein: CASRGGTSGHRSSYNEQFF

clone size: NA
V gene: TRBV10-3
J gene: TRBJ2-5
CDR3 length: 13
D gene: NA
CDR3 DNA: TGTGCCATCTCAGGACAGCACCAAGAGACCCAGTACTTC
CDR3 protein: CAISGQHQETQYF

clone size: NA
V gene: TRBV5-1
J gene: TRBJ1-2
CDR3 length: 12
D gene: NA
CDR3 DNA: TGCGCCAGCAACCCTGGAGGATATGGCTACACCTTC
CDR3 protein: CASNPGGYGYTF

clone size: NA
V gene: TRBV10-3
J gene: TRBJ2-7
CDR3 length: 12
D gene: NA
CDR3 DNA: TGTGCCATCAGTCGGGAGCAGTACGAGCAGTACTTC
CDR3 protein: CAISREQYEQYF

clone size: NA
V gene: TRBV7-9
J gene: TRBJ2-5
CDR3 length: 15
D gene: TRBD2
CDR3 DNA: TGTGCCAGCAGCAGGACGGGGGGGTACCAAGAGACCCAGTACTTC
CDR3 protein: CASSRTGGYQETQYF

clone size: few
V gene: TRBV12-3/TRBV12-4
J gene: TRBJ2-5
CDR3 length: 16
D gene: NA
CDR3 DNA: TGTGCCAGCAGCCCGAGGGGCGGCCGCCGAGGAAAGACCCAGTACTTC
CDR3 protein: CASSPRGGRRGKTQYF

clone size: NA
V gene: TRBV7-8
J gene: TRBJ2-5
CDR3 length: 15
D gene: TRBD2
CDR3 DNA: TGTGCCAGCAGCTTTCGACTAGCGGGACAAGAGACCCAGTACTTC
CDR3 protein: CASSFRLAGQETQYF

clone size: NA
V gene: TRBV4-3
J gene: TRBJ2-5
CDR3 length: 12
D gene: NA
CDR3 DNA: TGCGCCAGGGGGCCACGACAAGAGACCCAGTACTTC
CDR3 protein: CARGPRQETQYF

clone size: many
V gene: TRBV6-1
J gene: TRBJ1-4
CDR3 length: 14
D gene: NA
CDR3 DNA: TGTGCCAGCAGTGCCGCAGGGAAAGGGGAAAAACTGTTTTTT
CDR3 protein: CASSAAGKGEKLFF

clone size: NA
V gene: TRBV24-1
J gene: TRBJ2-3
CDR3 length: 15
D gene: NA
CDR3 DNA: TGTGCCACCAGTGATAGGGGAAGGGACACAGATACGCAGTATTTT
CDR3 protein: CATSDRGRDTDTQYF

clone size: few
V gene: TRBV29-1
J gene: TRBJ2-2
CDR3 length: 14
D gene: NA
CDR3 DNA: TGCAGCGTTGCACCGGGGGCCTACACCGGGGAGCTGTTTTTT
CDR3 protein: CSVAPGAYTGELFF

clone size: many
V gene: TRBV6-1
J gene: TRBJ2-1
CDR3 length: 16
D gene: TRBD2
CDR3 DNA: TGTGCCAGCAGTGCCTTTACTAGCGGGGGGGCCCTTGAGCAGTTCTTC
CDR3 protein: CASSAFTSGGALEQFF

clone size: NA
V gene: TRBV10-3
J gene: TRBJ2-1
CDR3 length: 15
D gene: NA
CDR3 DNA: TGTGCCATCAGTGAGCCCTTAAGCTCCTACAATGAGCAGTTCTTC
CDR3 protein: CAISEPLSSYNEQFF

clone size: NA
V gene: TRBV7-2
J gene: TRBJ1-6
CDR3 length: 14
D gene: NA
CDR3 DNA: TGTGCCAGCACCCCAGGAGCTTATAATTCACCCCTCCACTTT
CDR3 protein: CASTPGAYNSPLHF

clone size: few
V gene: TRBV10-3
J gene: TRBJ2-5
CDR3 length: 13
D gene: NA
CDR3 DNA: TGTGCCATCAGTGATAGGGTGAAAGAGACCCAGTACTTC
CDR3 protein: CAISDRVKETQYF

clone size: NA
V gene: TRBV27
J gene: TRBJ2-5
CDR3 length: 19
D gene: NA
CDR3 DNA: TGTGCCAGCAGTTTATGGCCGTATAATCGCAGGGGTACCCAAGAGACCCAGTACTTC
CDR3 protein: CASSLWPYNRRGTQETQYF

clone size: NA
V gene: TRBV7-2
J gene: TRBJ2-1
CDR3 length: 16
D gene: TRBD2
CDR3 DNA: TGTGCCAGCAGCTTAAGGCCCGCTAGCGGGGGGTATGAGCAGTTCTTC
CDR3 protein: CASSLRPASGGYEQFF

clone size: few
V gene: TRBV5-1
J gene: TRBJ1-2
CDR3 length: 12
D gene: NA
CDR3 DNA: TGCGCCAGCAGCTTGGACACTTTTGGCTACACCTTC
CDR3 protein: CASSLDTFGYTF

clone size: NA
V gene: TRBV20-1
J gene: TRBJ1-5
CDR3 length: 17
D gene: TRBD1
CDR3 DNA: TGCAGTGCGTCGACCGGGACAGGGAATGTGCGCAATCAGCCCCAGCATTTT
CDR3 protein: CSASTGTGNVRNQPQHF

clone size: NA
V gene: TRBV2
J gene: TRBJ2-7
CDR3 length: 14
D gene: TRBD1
CDR3 DNA: TGTGCCAGCAGTGCCCAACAGGGGTTATACGAGCAGTACTTC
CDR3 protein: CASSAQQGLYEQYF

clone size: NA
V gene: TRBV29-1
J gene: TRBJ1-1
CDR3 length: 13
D gene: NA
CDR3 DNA: TGCAGCGTCTCCGGGACATTGAACACTGAAGCTTTCTTT
CDR3 protein: CSVSGTLNTEAFF

clone size: NA
V gene: TRBV6-6
J gene: TRBJ2-5
CDR3 length: 13
D gene: NA
CDR3 DNA: TGTGCCAGCAGTTACTCGATAGTAGAGACCCAGTACTTC
CDR3 protein: CASSYSIVETQYF

clone size: NA
V gene: TRBV5-1
J gene: TRBJ2-7
CDR3 length: 15
D gene: NA
CDR3 DNA: TGCGCCACCAAAAGACTACCTACTGGCTCCTACGAGCAGTACTTC
CDR3 protein: CATKRLPTGSYEQYF

clone size: few
V gene: TRBV12-3/TRBV12-4
J gene: TRBJ1-1
CDR3 length: 15
D gene: NA
CDR3 DNA: TGTGCCAGCAGTTTTTCGGGGGTAATGAGCACTGAAGCTTTCTTT
CDR3 protein: CASSFSGVMSTEAFF

clone size: few
V gene: TRBV7-9
J gene: TRBJ2-1
CDR3 length: 15
D gene: NA
CDR3 DNA: TGTGCCAGCAGCTTAGACACAGCCTCTGCCAATGAGCAGTTCTTC
CDR3 protein: CASSLDTASANEQFF

clone size: NA
V gene: TRBV14
J gene: TRBJ2-1
CDR3 length: 19
D gene: NA
CDR3 DNA: TGTGCCAGCAGCCGATGGACCAGAGGGAGGTTAAGCTCCTACAATGAGCAGTTCTTC
CDR3 protein: CASSRWTRGRLSSYNEQFF

clone size: few
V gene: TRBV9
J gene: TRBJ1-2
CDR3 length: 14
D gene: NA
CDR3 DNA: TGTGCCAGCAGCGTAGATGGGCAGGGATATGGCTACACCTTC
CDR3 protein: CASSVDGQGYGYTF

clone size: NA
V gene: TRBV6-2/TRBV6-3
J gene: TRBJ2-1
CDR3 length: 15
D gene: NA
CDR3 DNA: TGTGCCAGCACTGAGGGCGGAGGCGCCTACAATGAGCAGTTCTTC
CDR3 protein: CASTEGGGAYNEQFF